In its sample, the clone carrying this TCR beta chain was seen once. The CDR3 runs to 11 residues. The germline V gene has CDR1 DFQATT and CDR2 SNEGSKA (reference sequence). V lost 3 bases to trimming and J lost 6 bases, with 9 bases between them. TCRdb's copy holds only in-frame clones and misses some; the assay was immunoSEQ multiplex PCR. The profile shows about 160,000 clones, 85% to 90% of them singletons. The data derive from a study of blood T cell repertoires in COVID-19. V usage is TRBV20-1 and J usage is TRBJ2-7; perhaps TRBD1 as D (5 bases). The receptor was isolated from a woman aged 45-59 years who had recovered from COVID-19. Sequenced: PBMCs or T cells enriched from blood (not recorded which). The CDR3 DNA follows: TGCAGTGCTAGGGGTAGGGGCGAGCAGTACTTC. It yields the protein CSARGRGEQYF.